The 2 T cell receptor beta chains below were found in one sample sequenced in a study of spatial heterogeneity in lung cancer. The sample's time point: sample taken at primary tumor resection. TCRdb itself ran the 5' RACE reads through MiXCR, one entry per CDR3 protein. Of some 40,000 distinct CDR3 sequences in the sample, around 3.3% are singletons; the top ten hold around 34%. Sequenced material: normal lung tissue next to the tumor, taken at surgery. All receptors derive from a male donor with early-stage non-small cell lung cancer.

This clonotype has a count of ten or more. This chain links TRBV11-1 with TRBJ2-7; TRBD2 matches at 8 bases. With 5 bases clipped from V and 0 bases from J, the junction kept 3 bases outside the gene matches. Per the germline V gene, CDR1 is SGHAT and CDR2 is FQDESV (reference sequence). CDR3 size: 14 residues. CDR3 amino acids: CASSLLAGSYEQYF. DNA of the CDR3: TGTGCCAGCAGCCTGCTAGCGGGCTCCTACGAGCAGTACTTC. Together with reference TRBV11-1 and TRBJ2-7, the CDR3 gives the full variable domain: EAEVAQSPRYKITEKSQAVAFWCDPISGHATLYWYRQILGQGPELLVQFQDESVVDDSQLPKDRFSAERLKGVDSTLKIQPAELGDSAMYLCASSLLAGSYEQYFGPGTRLTVT.

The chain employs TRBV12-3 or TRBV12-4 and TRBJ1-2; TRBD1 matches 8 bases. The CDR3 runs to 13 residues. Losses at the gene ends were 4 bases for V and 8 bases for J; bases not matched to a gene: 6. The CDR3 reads CASSSGQGRGYTF. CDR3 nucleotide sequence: TGTGCCAGCAGTTCAGGACAGGGAAGGGGCTACACCTTC.